Listed here is a single T cell receptor beta chain. The antigen is undetermined. This sample is drawn from a study of OX40 agonist ivuxolimab in advanced cancers. Study-wide results and limits: Expanded clones belonging to CD8+ T cells outnumbered, on average, those of CD4+. Still undetermined is the antigen specificity of the expanded peripheral T cells.

Germline V gives CDR1 SEHNR, CDR2 FQNEAQ (reference sequence). V gave up 4 bases and J gave up 0 bases, with 9 bases separating them. The CDR3 length is 15 residues. Libraries were prepared by immunoSEQ multiplex PCR; TCRdb keeps only in-frame clonotypes and omits some of them. The sample shows 18,000 or so clones, 80% to 90% of them seen only once. The sequence was obtained from an adult with an advanced solid tumor such as melanoma, head and neck, liver or kidney cancer. Sequencing used CD4+ or CD8+ T cells sorted from blood, obtained in a trial of the OX40 agonist ivuxolimab. The J gene is TRBJ1-4, the V gene TRBV7-9, with D tentatively TRBD1 (6 bases). The CDR3 coding sequence is TGTGCCAGCAGCTCGAACAGGGCAACTAATGAAAAACTGTTTTTT. This gives the protein CASSSNRATNEKLFF.